A single sample is the source of the 8 T cell receptor beta chains below, sequenced in a study of blood T cells in healthy people across ages. PCR was performed a second time for about 6 to 12 cycles using a sample-barcoded 5' primer and a J-beta primer mix. MiXCR, applied by TCRdb to the 5' RACE reads, yields one record per CDR3 protein. The table includes around 1,800,000 distinct CDR3 sequences, around 42% detected once. The sequencing input was blood. The receptors here all came from a human donor in good health.

Only a few counts were recorded for this clonotype. The rearrangement joins TRBV4-3 to TRBJ1-2, with TRBD1 as a possible D gene (5 bases). The CDR3 is 16 amino acids. Trimming removed 0 bases at V and 8 bases at J, with 19 bases between. Germline-derived CDR1 and CDR2 are LGHNA and YSLEER. CDR3 bases: TGCGCCAGCAGCCAAGAGGAGGCCGGGGGATGGGGCGGCTACACCTTC. Its translation: CASSQEEAGGWGGYTF.

This clonotype was picked up a small number of times. The chain couples TRBV2 to TRBJ1-6; 8 positions agree with TRBD1. Unmatched junction bases numbered 6, after V lost 6 bases and J lost 5 bases. The germline gives CDR1 SNHLY, CDR2 FYNNEI. The CDR3 is 15 amino acids. The CDR3 DNA reads as TGTGCCAGCAGATTGGACAGGGTTGATAATTCACCCCTCCACTTT. It encodes CASRLDRVDNSPLHF.

This clonotype was recorded a few times. The chain combines TRBV2 with TRBJ1-2, with D unresolved. The CDR3 runs 16 residues. Germline CDR1 is SNHLY and CDR2 is FYNNEI. With 6 bases removed from V and 2 bases from J, the gap between germline ends came to 19 bases. CDR3 in amino acids: CASRLSGDLLNYGYTF. CDR3 coding DNA: TGTGCCAGCAGACTGAGTGGGGATCTACTAAACTATGGCTACACCTTC.

This clonotype occurred a few times. V and J are TRBV9 and TRBJ1-6, with TRBD1 as a possible D gene (6 bases). Per germline, CDR1 SGDLS and CDR2 YYNGEE. V was cut by 3 bases and J by 6 bases, with 13 bases left in between. The CDR3 covers 15 residues. CDR3 in amino acids: CASSDQGGINSPLHF. In nucleotides, the CDR3 is TGTGCCAGCAGCGACCAAGGGGGAATTAATTCACCCCTCCACTTT.

This chain links TRBV11-3 with TRBJ2-3, with a possible D match to TRBD1 (6 bases). The CDR3 runs to 12 residues. V was trimmed by 4 bases and J by 10 bases, leaving 12 bases between them. Germline CDR1 reads SGHNT; CDR2 reads YENEEA. CDR3 amino acids: CASSSSQGPQYF. The DNA for the CDR3 is TGTGCCAGCAGCTCGTCACAGGGACCGCAGTATTTT.

This clonotype appeared a single time. At one of its ends the junction is not consistent with the germline gene, which may arise from a read error. The chain links TRBV6-2 or TRBV6-3 to TRBJ2-7; no firm D call. Germline values: CDR1 MNHEY, CDR2 SVGEGT. This CDR3 is 15 amino acids long. The CDR3 sequence is CASSYYGAVPYEQHF. The CDR3 DNA reads TGTGCCAGCAGTTACTATGGCGCGGTACCCTACGAGCAGCACTTC.

The J gene is TRBJ2-3, the V gene TRBV12-3 or TRBV12-4; TRBD2 aligns across 12 bases. The CDR3 extends over 16 amino acids. V shed 6 bases, J shed 5 bases, and the junction held 9 bases outside the gene matches. The chain's CDR3 is CASRATSGGGQDTQYF. CDR3 nucleotides: TGTGCCAGCAGGGCGACTAGCGGGGGCGGCCAAGATACGCAGTATTTT.

This clonotype has just a few counts. This chain links TRBV4-3 with TRBJ2-1; unclear D gene. V lost 0 bases and J 5 bases, leaving 11 bases between the germline ends. CDR1 and CDR2 from the germline V gene are LGHNA and YSLEER. This CDR3 has 15 amino acids. CDR3 sequence (DNA): TGCGCCAGCAGCCAAGAACGTCGTCGCCACAATGAGCAGTTCTTC. Its translation: CASSQERRRHNEQFF.